These 23 T cell receptor beta chains came from one sample sequenced in a study of beta chain features in type 1 diabetes. Overall study findings and caveats: A moderate, significant TCRB CDR3 shortening appeared in type 1 diabetes across four CD4+ subsets.

Their cognate antigens are unknown. The isolated RNA, all of it, was reverse transcribed, so expressed TCRB transcripts were what got sequenced. Profiled with immunoSEQ multiplex PCR; TCRdb holds only in-frame clones, not every one. This sample has some 660,000 clones, with over 12% found just once. Sequenced sample: naive CD4+ T cells from blood. The origin of the receptors is a man between 18 and 35 years old with type 1 diabetes.

This clone was observed a handful of times. V usage is TRBV29-1 and J usage is TRBJ1-4; tentatively, D is TRBD1 (6 bases). The CDR3 is made up of 14 amino acids. The ends were cut back, 6 bases at V and 4 bases at J, with 15 bases in the middle. The germline V gene encodes CDR1 SQVTM and CDR2 ANQGSEA. The CDR3 is CSVGRGLGNEKLFF. CDR3 in DNA: TGCAGCGTAGGCAGGGGCTTGGGTAATGAAAAACTGTTTTTT.

A few counts support this clone. CDR3 in DNA: TGTGCCTGGAAAATGGACGGACATGGCTACACCTTC. Translation: CAWKMDGHGYTF. V gene TRBV30 combines with J gene TRBJ1-2; no clear D gene. Trimming took off 4 bases at V and 6 bases at J, with 12 bases between the two ends. The CDR3 spans 12 residues. The germline V gene encodes CDR1 GTSNPN and CDR2 SVGIG (reference sequence).

This clone was detected only a few times. This chain joins TRBV7-2 and TRBJ2-3; unclear D gene. V was cut by 5 bases and J by 2 bases, with 8 bases left in between. Per germline, CDR1 SGHTA and CDR2 FQGNSA. The CDR3 totals 13 residues. CDR3 region: CASSTMSTDTQYF. In DNA, the CDR3 is TGTGCCAGCAGCACAATGTCCACAGATACGCAGTATTTT.

This clone was observed a few times. V is TRBV7-2 and J is TRBJ2-5, with D perhaps TRBD1 (6 bases). Germline CDR1 reads SGHTA; CDR2 reads FQGNSA. The CDR3 length is 14 residues. V was clipped by 6 bases and J by 7 bases, with 18 bases between them. The CDR3 coding sequence is TGTGCCAGCAGTTTGGACCTACAAGGGGGGACCCAGTACTTC. Encoded protein: CASSLDLQGGTQYF.

V and J are TRBV28 and TRBJ1-3; unclear D gene. The V gene lost 7 bases and the J gene lost 4 bases, with 5 bases spanning the gap. Germline V gives CDR1 MDHEN, CDR2 SYDVKM. This CDR3 contains 11 residues. The CDR3 bases are TGTGCCAGCACCTCGGGAAACACCATATATTTT. This gives the protein CASTSGNTIYF. The full variable domain, with the rest looked up from reference TRBV28 and TRBJ1-3, is DVKVTQSSRYLVKRTGEKVFLECVQDMDHENMFWYRQDPGLGLRLIYFSYDVKMKEKGDIPEGYSVSREKKERFSLILESASTNQTSMYLCASTSGNTIYFGEGSWLTVV.

This clone was seen more than once but under ten times. The chain employs TRBV6-5 and TRBJ2-7, with D unclear. V lost 7 bases and J 7 bases, leaving 11 bases between the germline ends. Germline V gene lookup returns CDR1 MNHEY and CDR2 SVGAGI. This CDR3 has 11 amino acids. CDR3 region: CASKSEKEQYF. In DNA form, the CDR3 reads TGTGCCAGCAAAAGTGAGAAGGAGCAGTACTTC.

This chain uses TRBV4-2 with TRBJ1-2; D perhaps matches TRBD1 (5 bases). CDR3 length: 16 amino acids. Trimming stripped 0 bases from V and 4 bases from J, with 15 bases between. Germline lookup yields CDR1 LGHNA and CDR2 YNFKEQ. CDR3: CASSQDPQGLLYGYTF. The CDR3 DNA sequence: TGTGCCAGCAGCCAAGATCCCCAGGGCCTCCTCTATGGCTACACCTTC.

This clone was seen more than once but under ten times. The chain recombines TRBV5-1 with TRBJ2-1, with a tentative D call TRBD2 (5 bases). V lost 1 base to trimming and J lost 3 bases, with 8 bases between them. Germline loops: CDR1 SGHRS, CDR2 YFSETQ. The CDR3 sequence is 14 residues long. The CDR3 bases are TGCGCCAGCAGCTTGCGGGAAGACTACAATGAGCAGTTCTTC. Translation: CASSLREDYNEQFF.

The chain employs TRBV5-1 and TRBJ2-7, with no clear D. The length of the CDR3 is 15 residues. V lost 0 bases to trimming and J lost 5 bases, with 15 bases between them. Germline loops: CDR1 SGHRS, CDR2 YFSETQ. DNA for the CDR3: TGCGCCAGCAGCTTGGGGCAGGTGACCTACGACGAGCAGTACTTC. It is translated as CASSLGQVTYDEQYF.

This clone was recorded a few times. V and J are TRBV5-8 and TRBJ2-5; TRBD1 is a possible D gene (5 bases). The CDR3 loop spans 13 amino acids. Germline lookup yields CDR1 SGHTS and CDR2 YDEGEE. The V end lost 2 bases, the J end lost 5 bases, and 10 bases lay between the germline ends. The CDR3 DNA sequence: TGTGCCAGCAGCTTTGACAGTCGGGAGACCCAGTACTTC. Translating gives CASSFDSRETQYF.

A few counts support this clone. The J gene is TRBJ1-5, the V gene TRBV4-1; the D gene is possibly TRBD1 (6 bases). With 1 base removed from V and 1 base from J, the gap between germline ends came to 11 bases. Germline CDR1 is MGHRA and CDR2 is YSYEKL. The CDR3 totals 16 residues. CDR3 loop: CASSQVGGSSNQPQHF. CDR3 DNA sequence: TGCGCCAGCAGCCAAGTAGGGGGGAGCAGCAATCAGCCCCAGCATTTT.

This clone was seen a few times. This sequence joins TRBV7-8 and TRBJ2-5; 8 nucleotides line up with TRBD2. The CDR3 loop spans 14 amino acids. J gave up 2 bases and V 9 bases, and 8 bases lay outside the gene matches. Germline assignment: CDR1 SGHVS and CDR2 FQNEAQ. The CDR3 DNA reads TGTGCCAGTACTAGACGGGGGGGGCAAGAGACCCAGTACTTC. This gives the protein CASTRRGGQETQYF.

The CDR3 sequence is CAWSKGQGNEKLFF. Here the CDR3 DNA reads TGTGCCTGGAGTAAAGGGCAGGGGAACGAAAAACTGTTTTTT. The V call is TRBV30, the J call TRBJ1-4, with D possibly TRBD1 on 6 matching bases. The CDR3 covers 14 residues. In germline, CDR1 is GTSNPN, CDR2 SVGIG (reference sequence). V gave up 2 bases and J gave up 8 bases, with 15 bases separating them.

The J gene is TRBJ1-6, the V gene TRBV11-2, with a possible D match to TRBD1 (5 bases). Trimming pared 6 bases from V and 5 bases from J, leaving 17 bases between. The CDR3 is 16 amino acids. Germline V lookup: CDR1 SGHAT, CDR2 FQNNGV. The CDR3 nucleotides read TGTGCCAGCAGGTCGCTGGGACTAGGCAATAATTCACCCCTCCACTTT. This encodes CASRSLGLGNNSPLHF.

There are a few counts of this clone. Its ends do not fully match the called genes, so a read error is possible. This chain links TRBV29-1 with TRBJ1-1; 7 nucleotides agree with TRBD1. The CDR3 is made up of 13 amino acids. CDR1 is SQVTM and CDR2 is ANQGSEA in the germline V gene. The CDR3 reads CSGERGLGTEAFF. The CDR3 region has the DNA TGCAGCGGTGAAAGGGGGCTCGGCACTGAAGCTTTCTTT.

V usage is TRBV11-2 and J usage is TRBJ2-1; TRBD2 aligns across 9 bases. CDR1 SGHAT and CDR2 FQNNGV come from the germline V gene. V lost 5 bases and J lost 4; bases outside the gene matches: 12. The CDR3 covers 17 residues. CDR3 amino acids: CASSPQWGLAGYNEQFF. The CDR3 bases are TGTGCCAGCAGCCCCCAGTGGGGCCTAGCGGGGTACAATGAGCAGTTCTTC.

This clone has only a few counts. V usage is TRBV7-9 and J usage is TRBJ1-1, with 8 bases identical to TRBD1. V trimming: 5 bases; J trimming: 1 base; junction bases outside the gene matches: 6. CDR1 and CDR2 from the germline V gene are SEHNR and FQNEAQ (reference sequence). The CDR3 runs 15 residues. CDR3 residues: CASSPRTGWNTEAFF. In DNA, the CDR3 is TGTGCCAGCAGCCCCCGGACAGGGTGGAACACTGAAGCTTTCTTT.

The rearrangement joins TRBV2 to TRBJ1-6, with no clear D. Trimming took 6 bases from V and 8 from J, leaving 11 bases between them. CDR1 and CDR2 from the germline V gene are SNHLY and FYNNEI. The CDR3 is made up of 13 amino acids. The CDR3 region is CASRPDGDSPLHF. As DNA, the CDR3 is TGTGCCAGCAGACCCGACGGCGATTCACCCCTCCACTTT. The variable domain in full, completed from reference TRBV2 and TRBJ1-6, reads EPEVTQTPSHQVTQMGQEVILRCVPISNHLYFYWYRQILGQKVEFLVSFYNNEISEKSEIFDDQFSVERPDGSNFTLKIRSTKLEDSAMYFCASRPDGDSPLHFGNGTRLTVT.

This chain uses TRBV25-1 with TRBJ2-7; D possibly corresponds to TRBD2 (6 bases). Per the germline V gene, CDR1 is MGHDK and CDR2 is SYGVNS. Between the trimmed V and J ends, which lost 4 bases and 1 base, there was a span of 11 bases. This CDR3 is 14 amino acids long. This CDR3 reads CASSVPGGSYEQYF. The CDR3, as DNA: TGTGCCAGCAGTGTTCCCGGGGGATCCTACGAGCAGTACTTC.

In its sample, this clone was seen a few times. The genes are TRBV15 and TRBJ1-5; D ambiguous. With 2 bases removed from V and 5 bases from J, the gap between germline ends came to 7 bases. The CDR3 contains 13 residues. Germline lookup yields CDR1 LNHNV and CDR2 YYDKDF (reference sequence). The CDR3 coding sequence is TGTGCCACCAGCAGACTGGGCCATCAGCCCCAGCATTTT. This translates into CATSRLGHQPQHF. The variable domain in full, with the rest retrieved from reference TRBV15 and TRBJ1-5, is DAMVIQNPRYQVTQFGKPVTLSCSQTLNHNVMYWYQQKSSQAPKLLFHYYDKDFNNEADTPDNFQSRRPNTSFCFLDIRSPGLGDTAMYLCATSRLGHQPQHFGDGTRLSIL.

In this sample, this clone turned up a few times. The chain combines TRBV29-1 with TRBJ2-7; 7 nucleotides align to TRBD1. CDR1 and CDR2 (germline): SQVTM, ANQGSEA. The V and J ends lost 6 bases and 2 bases, in that order; junction bases with no gene match: 7. The CDR3 length is 13 residues. The CDR3: CSVAQGDAYEQYF. For the CDR3, the DNA is TGCAGCGTCGCTCAGGGGGATGCCTACGAGCAGTACTTC.

Only a few counts were recorded for this clone. This chain links TRBV4-2 with TRBJ2-5; the match to TRBD2 covers 12 bases. Trimming removed 4 bases from V and 5 bases from J; junction bases left unmatched: 8. CDR1 and CDR2 from the germline V gene are LGHNA and YNFKEQ. The CDR3 totals 16 residues. The CDR3 spells CASSPSLAGGRETQYF. Written as DNA, the CDR3 is TGTGCCAGCAGCCCCAGTCTAGCGGGAGGGCGGGAGACCCAGTACTTC.

This clone was recorded a few times. V usage is TRBV30 and J usage is TRBJ1-3; no reliable D call. The germline V and J ends were trimmed by 3 bases and 0 bases, with 9 bases remaining between them. The CDR3 spans 14 residues. Germline V gene lookup returns CDR1 GTSNPN and CDR2 SVGIG (reference sequence). The CDR3 DNA follows: TGTGCCTGGAGCTATGGCGGCTCTGGAAACACCATATATTTT. This encodes CAWSYGGSGNTIYF.